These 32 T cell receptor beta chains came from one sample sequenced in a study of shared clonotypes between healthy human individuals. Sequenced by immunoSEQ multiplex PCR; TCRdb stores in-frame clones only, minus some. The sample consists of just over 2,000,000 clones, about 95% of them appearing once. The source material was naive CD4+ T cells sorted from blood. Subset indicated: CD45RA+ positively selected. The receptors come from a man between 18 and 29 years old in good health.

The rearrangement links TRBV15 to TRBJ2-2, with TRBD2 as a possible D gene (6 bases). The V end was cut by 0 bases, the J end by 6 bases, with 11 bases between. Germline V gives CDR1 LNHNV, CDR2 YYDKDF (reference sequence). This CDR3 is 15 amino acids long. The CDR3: CATSRDQLAAGELFF. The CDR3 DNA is TGTGCCACCAGCAGAGATCAACTAGCCGCCGGGGAGCTGTTTTTT.

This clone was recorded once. CDR3 region: CASSDSRGGKQYF. The CDR3 nucleotides are TGTGCCAGCAGTGACTCGAGAGGGGGAAAGCAGTACTTC. The chain combines TRBV6-4 with TRBJ2-7; D might be TRBD1 (6 bases). Germline CDR1 MRHNA, CDR2 SNTAGT. V was clipped by 0 bases and J by 8 bases, with 11 bases between them. This CDR3 contains 13 residues.

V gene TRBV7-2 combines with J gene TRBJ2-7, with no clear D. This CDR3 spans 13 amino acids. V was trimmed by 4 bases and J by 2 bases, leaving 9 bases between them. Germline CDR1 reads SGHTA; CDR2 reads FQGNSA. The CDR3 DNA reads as TGTGCCAGCAGCTCTAGACTGACCTACGAGCAGTACTTC. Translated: CASSSRLTYEQYF.

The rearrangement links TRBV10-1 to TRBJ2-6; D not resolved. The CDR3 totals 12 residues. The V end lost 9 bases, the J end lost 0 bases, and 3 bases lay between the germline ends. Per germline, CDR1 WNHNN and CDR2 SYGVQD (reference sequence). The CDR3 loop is CARVSGANVLTF. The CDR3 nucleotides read TGCGCCAGGGTCTCTGGGGCCAACGTCCTGACTTTC.

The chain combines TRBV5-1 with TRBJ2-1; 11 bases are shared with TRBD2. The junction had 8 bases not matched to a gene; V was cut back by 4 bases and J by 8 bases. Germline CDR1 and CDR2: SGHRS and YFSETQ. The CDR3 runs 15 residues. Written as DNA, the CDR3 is TGCGCCAGCAGCCGGATAGCGGGGGGGCCGGATGAGCAGTTCTTC. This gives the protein CASSRIAGGPDEQFF.

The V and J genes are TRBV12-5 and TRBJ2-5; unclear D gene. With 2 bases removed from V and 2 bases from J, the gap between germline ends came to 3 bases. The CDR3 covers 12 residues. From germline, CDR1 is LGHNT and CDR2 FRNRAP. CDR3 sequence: CASGLLQETQYF. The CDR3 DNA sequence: TGTGCTAGTGGTTTGCTTCAAGAGACCCAGTACTTC.

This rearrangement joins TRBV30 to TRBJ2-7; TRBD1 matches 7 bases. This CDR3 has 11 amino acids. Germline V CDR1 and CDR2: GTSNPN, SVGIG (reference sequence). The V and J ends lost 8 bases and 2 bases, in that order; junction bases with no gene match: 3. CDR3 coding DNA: TGTGCCGCTCAGGGGGCCTACGAGCAGTACTTC. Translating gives CAAQGAYEQYF. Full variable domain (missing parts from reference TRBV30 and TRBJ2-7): SQTIHQWPATLVQPVGSPLSLECTVEGTSNPNLYWYRQAAGRGLQLLFYSVGIGQISSEVPQNLSASRPQDRQFILSSKKLLLSDSGFYLCAAQGAYEQYFGPGTRLTVT.

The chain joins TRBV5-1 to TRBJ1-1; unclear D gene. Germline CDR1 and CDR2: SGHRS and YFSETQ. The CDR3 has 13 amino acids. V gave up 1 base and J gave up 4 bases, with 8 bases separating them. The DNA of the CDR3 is TGCGCCAGCAGCTTGCCCGAGGGCACTGAAGCTTTCTTT. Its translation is CASSLPEGTEAFF. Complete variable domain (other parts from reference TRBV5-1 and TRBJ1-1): KAGVTQTPRYLIKTRGQQVTLSCSPISGHRSVSWYQQTPGQGLQFLFEYFSETQRNKGNFPGRFSGRQFSNSRSEMNVSTLELGDSALYLCASSLPEGTEAFFGQGTRLTVV.

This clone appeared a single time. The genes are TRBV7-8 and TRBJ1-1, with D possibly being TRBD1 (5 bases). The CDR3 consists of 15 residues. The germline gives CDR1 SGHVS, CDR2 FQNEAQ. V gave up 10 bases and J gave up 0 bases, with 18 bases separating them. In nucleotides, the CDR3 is TGTGCCACCGCTCACGGGGCCCCAGTGAACACTGAAGCTTTCTTT. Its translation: CATAHGAPVNTEAFF.

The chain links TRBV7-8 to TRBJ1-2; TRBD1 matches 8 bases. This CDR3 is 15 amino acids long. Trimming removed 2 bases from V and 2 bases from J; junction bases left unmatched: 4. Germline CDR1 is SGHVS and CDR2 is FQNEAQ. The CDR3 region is CASSLRTGMNYGYTF. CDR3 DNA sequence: TGTGCCAGCAGCTTAAGGACAGGGATGAACTATGGCTACACCTTC.

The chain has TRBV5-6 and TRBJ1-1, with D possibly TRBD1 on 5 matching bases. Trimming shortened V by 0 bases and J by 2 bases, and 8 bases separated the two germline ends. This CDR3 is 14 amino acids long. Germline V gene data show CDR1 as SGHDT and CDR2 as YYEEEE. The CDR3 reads CASSLARANTEAFF. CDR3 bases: TGTGCCAGCAGCTTGGCCAGGGCCAACACTGAAGCTTTCTTT.

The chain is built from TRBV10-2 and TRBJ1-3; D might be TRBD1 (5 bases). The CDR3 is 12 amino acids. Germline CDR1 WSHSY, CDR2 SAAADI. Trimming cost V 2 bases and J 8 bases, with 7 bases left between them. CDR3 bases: TGCGCCAGCAGTGAGGGGGGATACACCATATATTTT. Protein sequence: CASSEGGYTIYF.

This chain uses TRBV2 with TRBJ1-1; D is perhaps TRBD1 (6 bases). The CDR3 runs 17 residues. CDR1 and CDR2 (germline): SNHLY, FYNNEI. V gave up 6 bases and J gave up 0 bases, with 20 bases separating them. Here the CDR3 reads CASRVLIDRQLNTEAFF. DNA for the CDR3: TGTGCCAGCAGGGTACTAATAGACAGGCAACTGAACACTGAAGCTTTCTTT.

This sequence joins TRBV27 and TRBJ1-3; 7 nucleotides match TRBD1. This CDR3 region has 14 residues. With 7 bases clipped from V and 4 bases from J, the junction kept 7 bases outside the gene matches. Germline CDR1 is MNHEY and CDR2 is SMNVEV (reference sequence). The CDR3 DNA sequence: TGTGCCAGCAAAGGGACAGTATCAGGAAACACCATATATTTT. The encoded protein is CASKGTVSGNTIYF.

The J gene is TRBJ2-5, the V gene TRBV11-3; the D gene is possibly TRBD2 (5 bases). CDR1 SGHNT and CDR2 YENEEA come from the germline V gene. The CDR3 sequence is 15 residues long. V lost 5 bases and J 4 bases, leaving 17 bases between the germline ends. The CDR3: CASSPGVGSRETQYF. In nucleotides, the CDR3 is TGTGCCAGCAGCCCCGGGGTAGGGTCGCGAGAGACCCAGTACTTC. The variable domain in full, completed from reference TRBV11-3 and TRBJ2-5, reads EAGVVQSPRYKIIEKKQPVAFWCNPISGHNTLYWYLQNLGQGPELLIRYENEEAVDDSQLPKDRFSAERLKGVDSTLKIQPAELGDSAVYLCASSPGVGSRETQYFGPGTRLLVL.

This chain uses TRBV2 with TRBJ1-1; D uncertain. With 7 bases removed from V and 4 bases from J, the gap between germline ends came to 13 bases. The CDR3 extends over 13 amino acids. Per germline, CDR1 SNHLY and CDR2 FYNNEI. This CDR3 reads CASNTDVFTEAFF. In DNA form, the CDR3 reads TGTGCCAGCAACACCGACGTTTTCACTGAAGCTTTCTTT.

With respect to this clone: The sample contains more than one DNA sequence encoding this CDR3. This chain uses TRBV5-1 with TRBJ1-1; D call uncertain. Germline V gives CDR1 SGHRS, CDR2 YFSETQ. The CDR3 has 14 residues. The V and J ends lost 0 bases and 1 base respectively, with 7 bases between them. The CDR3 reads CASSLGRRNTEAFF. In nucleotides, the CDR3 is TGCGCCAGCAGCTTGGGGCGAAGGAACACTGAAGCTTTCTTT. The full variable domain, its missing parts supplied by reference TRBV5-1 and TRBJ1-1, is KAGVTQTPRYLIKTRGQQVTLSCSPISGHRSVSWYQQTPGQGLQFLFEYFSETQRNKGNFPGRFSGRQFSNSRSEMNVSTLELGDSALYLCASSLGRRNTEAFFGQGTRLTVV.

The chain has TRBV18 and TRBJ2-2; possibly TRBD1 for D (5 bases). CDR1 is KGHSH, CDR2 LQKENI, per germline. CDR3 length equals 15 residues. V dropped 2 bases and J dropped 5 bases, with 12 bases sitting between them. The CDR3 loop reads CASSPMQGETGELFF. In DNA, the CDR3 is TGTGCCAGCTCACCAATGCAGGGTGAGACCGGGGAGCTGTTTTTT.

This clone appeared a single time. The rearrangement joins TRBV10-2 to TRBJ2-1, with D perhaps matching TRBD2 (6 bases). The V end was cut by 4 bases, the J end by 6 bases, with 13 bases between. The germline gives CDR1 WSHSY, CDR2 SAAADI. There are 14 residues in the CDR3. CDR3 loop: CASSATRGLNEQFF. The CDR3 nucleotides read TGCGCCAGCAGTGCGACGAGGGGACTCAATGAGCAGTTCTTC.

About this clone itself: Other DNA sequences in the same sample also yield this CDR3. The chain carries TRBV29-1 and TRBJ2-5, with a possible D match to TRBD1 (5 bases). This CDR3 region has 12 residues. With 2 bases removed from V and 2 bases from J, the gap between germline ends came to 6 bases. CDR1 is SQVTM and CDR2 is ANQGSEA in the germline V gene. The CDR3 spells CSVERQQETQYF. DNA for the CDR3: TGCAGCGTTGAACGACAGCAAGAGACCCAGTACTTC.

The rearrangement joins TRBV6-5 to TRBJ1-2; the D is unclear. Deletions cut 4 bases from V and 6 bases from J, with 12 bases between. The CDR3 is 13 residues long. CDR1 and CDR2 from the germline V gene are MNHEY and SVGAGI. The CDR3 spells CASSSRVENGYTF. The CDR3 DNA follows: TGTGCCAGCAGTTCACGGGTCGAGAATGGCTACACCTTC.

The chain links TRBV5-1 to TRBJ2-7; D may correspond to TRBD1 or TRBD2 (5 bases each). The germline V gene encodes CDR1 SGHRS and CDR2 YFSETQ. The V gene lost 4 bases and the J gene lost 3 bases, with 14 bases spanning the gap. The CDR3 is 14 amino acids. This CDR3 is CASSPRDPNYEQYF. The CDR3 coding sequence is TGCGCCAGCAGCCCCCGGGACCCCAACTACGAGCAGTACTTC.

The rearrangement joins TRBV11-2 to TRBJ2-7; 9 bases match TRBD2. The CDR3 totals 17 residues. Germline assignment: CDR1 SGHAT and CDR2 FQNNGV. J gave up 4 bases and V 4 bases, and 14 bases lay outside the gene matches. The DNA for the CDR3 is TGTGCCAGCAGCTCTAGAGACCCGGCGCTAGCGGGGTACGAGCAGTACTTC. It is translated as CASSSRDPALAGYEQYF.

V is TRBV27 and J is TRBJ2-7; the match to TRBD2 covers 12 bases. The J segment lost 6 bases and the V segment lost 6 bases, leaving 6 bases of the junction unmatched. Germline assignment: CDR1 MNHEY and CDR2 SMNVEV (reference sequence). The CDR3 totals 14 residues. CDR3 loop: CASSETSGSSEQYF. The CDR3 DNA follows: TGTGCCAGCAGCGAGACTAGCGGGAGTAGCGAGCAGTACTTC.

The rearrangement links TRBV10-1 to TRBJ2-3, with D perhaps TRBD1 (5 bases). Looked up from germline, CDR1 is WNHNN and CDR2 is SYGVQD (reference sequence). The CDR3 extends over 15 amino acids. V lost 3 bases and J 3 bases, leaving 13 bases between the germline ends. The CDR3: CASSDRQGRTDTQYF. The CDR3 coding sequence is TGCGCCAGCAGTGATCGGCAGGGAAGGACAGATACGCAGTATTTT.

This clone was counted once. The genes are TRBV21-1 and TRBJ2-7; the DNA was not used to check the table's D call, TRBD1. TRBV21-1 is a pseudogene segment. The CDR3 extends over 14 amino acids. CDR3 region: CARIYRQGPYEQYF. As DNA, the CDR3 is TGTGCCAGGATCTACAGACAGGGCCCCTACGAGCAGTACTTC.

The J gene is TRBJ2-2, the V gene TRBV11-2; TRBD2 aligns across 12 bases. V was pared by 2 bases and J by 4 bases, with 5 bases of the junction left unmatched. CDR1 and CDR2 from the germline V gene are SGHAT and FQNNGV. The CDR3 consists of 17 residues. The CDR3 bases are TGTGCCAGCAGCTTAAGGACTAGCGGGGAACCCACCGGGGAGCTGTTTTTT. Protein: CASSLRTSGEPTGELFF.

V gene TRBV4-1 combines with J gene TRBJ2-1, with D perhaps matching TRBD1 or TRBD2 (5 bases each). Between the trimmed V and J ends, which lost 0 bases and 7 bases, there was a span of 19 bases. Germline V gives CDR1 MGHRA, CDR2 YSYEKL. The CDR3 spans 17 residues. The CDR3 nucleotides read TGCGCCAGCAGCCAAGATCGGGCTGGGGGAAGTCGGAATGAGCAGTTCTTC. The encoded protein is CASSQDRAGGSRNEQFF.

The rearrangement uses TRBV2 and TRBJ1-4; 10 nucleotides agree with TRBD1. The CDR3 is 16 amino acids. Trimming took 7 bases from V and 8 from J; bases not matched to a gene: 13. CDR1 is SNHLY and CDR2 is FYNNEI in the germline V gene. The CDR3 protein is CASTTLGQGKGEKLFF. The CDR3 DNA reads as TGTGCCAGCACTACTCTGGGACAGGGGAAAGGAGAAAAACTGTTTTTT.

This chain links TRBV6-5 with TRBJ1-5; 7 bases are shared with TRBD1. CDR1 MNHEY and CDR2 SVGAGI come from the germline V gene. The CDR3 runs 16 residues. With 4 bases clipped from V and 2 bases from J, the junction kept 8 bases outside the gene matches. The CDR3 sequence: CASSSGQAGGNQPQHF. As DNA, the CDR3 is TGTGCCAGCAGTTCAGGACAGGCGGGCGGCAATCAGCCCCAGCATTTT.

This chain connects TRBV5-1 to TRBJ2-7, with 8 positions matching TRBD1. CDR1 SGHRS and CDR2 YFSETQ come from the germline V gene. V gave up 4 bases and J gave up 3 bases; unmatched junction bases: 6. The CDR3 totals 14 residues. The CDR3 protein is CASSLRTGNYEQYF. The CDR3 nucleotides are TGCGCCAGCAGCCTGAGGACAGGGAACTACGAGCAGTACTTC.

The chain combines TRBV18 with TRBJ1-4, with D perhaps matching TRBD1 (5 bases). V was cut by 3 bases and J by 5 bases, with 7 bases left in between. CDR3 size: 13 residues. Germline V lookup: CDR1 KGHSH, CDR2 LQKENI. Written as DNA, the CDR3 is TGTGCCAGCTCACCGGACATGAATGAAAAACTGTTTTTT. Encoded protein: CASSPDMNEKLFF.